The T cell receptor beta chain described here comes from a study of shared clonotypes between healthy human individuals. Sequencing used immunoSEQ multiplex PCR; TCRdb keeps in-frame clones, though not all of them. In the table there are about a million clones, around 77% of which are singletons. Germline V gene lookup returns CDR1 SGHTS and CDR2 YDEGEE. CDR3 length equals 15 residues. Trimming left V 2 bases short and J 1 base short, with 10 bases between. The sequence derives from a man between 18 and 29 years old in good health. Some clones in this sample may be carry-over from other donors' samples. Material: memory CD4+ T cells from PBMCs. Regarding subset: CD45RA-negative fraction. This rearrangement joins TRBV5-8 to TRBJ1-5, with no clear D. CDR3: CASSLSWVSNQPQHF. CDR3 DNA sequence: TGTGCCAGCAGCTTAAGTTGGGTGAGCAATCAGCCCCAGCATTTT.